One sample yielded the 14 T cell receptor beta chains listed below, sequenced in a study of T cell repertoires in cytomegalovirus infection. Their antigens remain unidentified. TCRdb re-called the reads through MiXCR, storing one row per CDR3 protein. The repertoire holds fewer than 650,000 distinct CDR3 sequences, over 35% seen once, with 48% in the top ten. The starting material was cultured PBMCs, obtained from culture after CMV antigen stimulation. These receptors all come from a human donor in good health (CMV status not recorded). Some clones in this sample may be carry-over from other donors' samples.

This clonotype was seen only a few times. The CDR3 reads CAISESRNQETQYF. CDR3 bases: TGTGCCATCAGTGAGTCGCGGAACCAAGAGACCCAGTACTTC. The chain links TRBV10-3 to TRBJ2-5; D ambiguous. Germline V gene data show CDR1 as ENHRY and CDR2 as SYGVKD. The V gene lost 0 bases and the J gene lost 0 bases, with 5 bases spanning the gap. The CDR3 covers 14 residues.

This clonotype occurred many times. The chain has TRBV7-2 and TRBJ2-1; TRBD2 matches at 10 bases. Germline assignment: CDR1 SGHTA and CDR2 FQGNSA. This CDR3 has 15 residues. V trimming: 3 bases; J trimming: 9 bases; junction bases outside the gene matches: 8. CDR3 sequence reads: CASSLLAGARGEQFF. The DNA of the CDR3 is TGTGCCAGCAGCTTGCTAGCGGGGGCCCGGGGTGAGCAGTTCTTC.

This clonotype was seen a handful of times. V and J are TRBV20-1 and TRBJ2-3; D gene uncertain. Germline CDR1 DFQATT, CDR2 SNEGSKA (reference sequence). The V end was cut by 2 bases, the J end by 2 bases, with 5 bases between. The CDR3 extends over 12 amino acids. CDR3 in amino acids: CSARQDTDTQYF. As DNA, the CDR3 is TGCAGTGCTAGACAGGACACAGATACGCAGTATTTT.

The chain combines TRBV2 with TRBJ2-3, with 11 bases matching TRBD1. There are 15 residues in the CDR3. Germline values: CDR1 SNHLY, CDR2 FYNNEI. The trim removed 6 bases at V and 1 base at J, leaving 3 bases unmatched. Here the CDR3 reads CASRGQGVGTDTQYF. In DNA form, the CDR3 reads TGTGCCAGCAGGGGACAGGGGGTGGGCACAGATACGCAGTATTTT.

The chain joins TRBV7-6 to TRBJ1-1; D is unresolved. CDR3 length: 12 amino acids. The germline V gene has CDR1 SGHVS and CDR2 FNYEAQ. V was pared by 7 bases and J by 5 bases, with 11 bases between. The CDR3 region is CASNTLGTEAFF. As DNA, the CDR3 is TGTGCCAGCAACACTTTGGGGACTGAAGCTTTCTTT.

This chain connects TRBV7-6 to TRBJ2-1, with D maybe TRBD2 (6 bases). Trimming stripped 2 bases from V and 5 bases from J, with 22 bases between. The CDR3 loop spans 18 amino acids. Per germline, CDR1 SGHVS and CDR2 FNYEAQ. CDR3 protein: CASSLWPFGGAGNNEQFF. The CDR3 nucleotides read TGTGCCAGCAGCTTATGGCCCTTTGGAGGGGCCGGGAACAATGAGCAGTTCTTC.

CDR3: CASSEGGYSQPQHF. CDR3 bases: TGTGCCAGCAGTGAAGGGGGATATTCCCAGCCCCAGCATTTT. The genes are TRBV6-1 and TRBJ1-5; unclear D gene. The V and J ends lost 1 base and 7 bases respectively, with 11 bases between them. The length of the CDR3 is 14 residues. CDR1 and CDR2 from the germline V gene are MNHNS and SASEGT.

This chain joins TRBV28 and TRBJ2-7; perhaps TRBD1 as D (6 bases). Germline CDR1 MDHEN, CDR2 SYDVKM. Trimming took off 6 bases at V and 9 bases at J, with 18 bases between the two ends. There are 13 residues in the CDR3. This chain's CDR3 is CASSRDKGWGQYF. CDR3 bases: TGTGCCAGCAGCCGGGACAAGGGGTGGGGGCAGTACTTC.

This clonotype was counted between two and nine times. The gene calls are TRBV7-2 and TRBJ2-7; D ambiguous. The germline V gene encodes CDR1 SGHTA and CDR2 FQGNSA. This CDR3 comprises 13 residues. Deletions cut 5 bases from V and 6 bases from J, with 14 bases between. The CDR3 protein is CASSPRVGVEQYF. The CDR3 DNA is TGTGCCAGCAGCCCCCGGGTTGGGGTCGAGCAGTACTTC.

This clonotype was counted a few times. The rearrangement uses TRBV11-2 and TRBJ2-5; a possible D gene is TRBD1 (5 bases). The V and J ends lost 1 base and 3 bases respectively, with 9 bases between them. CDR1 and CDR2 (germline): SGHAT, FQNNGV. The CDR3 sequence is 14 residues long. The CDR3, as DNA: TGTGCCAGCAGCTTAGGGGAAGGGGAAGAGACCCAGTACTTC. Amino acid sequence: CASSLGEGEETQYF.

The genes are TRBV7-2 and TRBJ2-2; 7 bases map to TRBD2. V was pared by 5 bases and J by 8 bases, with 11 bases of the junction left unmatched. This CDR3 has 15 residues. Per the germline V gene, CDR1 is SGHTA and CDR2 is FQGNSA. The CDR3 sequence: CASSLWTRVGGELFF. In DNA form, the CDR3 reads TGTGCCAGCAGCCTATGGACTAGGGTCGGGGGGGAGCTGTTTTTT.

The chain combines TRBV19 with TRBJ1-5; D is perhaps TRBD1 (5 bases). CDR3 length equals 16 residues. Germline values: CDR1 LNHDA, CDR2 SQIVND (reference sequence). V was cut by 2 bases and J by 4 bases, with 15 bases left in between. The chain's CDR3 is CASSIRGAIRNQPQHF. CDR3 DNA: TGTGCCAGTAGTATACGAGGGGCAATAAGGAATCAGCCCCAGCATTTT. The full variable domain, in which reference TRBV19 and TRBJ1-5 provide the parts outside the CDR3, is DGGITQSPKYLFRKEGQNVTLSCEQNLNHDAMYWYRQDPGQGLRLIYYSQIVNDFQKGDIAEGYSVSREKKESFPLTVTSAQKNPTAFYLCASSIRGAIRNQPQHFGDGTRLSIL.

This clonotype was observed a few times. The rearrangement links TRBV4-1 to TRBJ2-3; 8 nucleotides line up with TRBD2. This CDR3 contains 15 residues. J lost 5 bases, V lost 7 bases, and 11 bases had no gene match. CDR1 MGHRA and CDR2 YSYEKL come from the germline V gene. The CDR3 DNA sequence: TGCGCCAGCAACCGCCCGGGAGCGGGAGAAGATACGCAGTATTTT. As protein: CASNRPGAGEDTQYF.

This clonotype occurred once. The J gene is TRBJ2-5, the V gene TRBV4-2; 9 bases match TRBD2. This CDR3 has 13 amino acids. The germline V gene has CDR1 LGHNA and CDR2 YNFKEQ. With V trimmed by 7 bases and J by 4 bases, 4 bases remained unmatched. CDR3 loop: CASKAGGAETQYF. The CDR3 DNA reads TGTGCCAGCAAGGCGGGGGGGGCAGAGACCCAGTACTTC.